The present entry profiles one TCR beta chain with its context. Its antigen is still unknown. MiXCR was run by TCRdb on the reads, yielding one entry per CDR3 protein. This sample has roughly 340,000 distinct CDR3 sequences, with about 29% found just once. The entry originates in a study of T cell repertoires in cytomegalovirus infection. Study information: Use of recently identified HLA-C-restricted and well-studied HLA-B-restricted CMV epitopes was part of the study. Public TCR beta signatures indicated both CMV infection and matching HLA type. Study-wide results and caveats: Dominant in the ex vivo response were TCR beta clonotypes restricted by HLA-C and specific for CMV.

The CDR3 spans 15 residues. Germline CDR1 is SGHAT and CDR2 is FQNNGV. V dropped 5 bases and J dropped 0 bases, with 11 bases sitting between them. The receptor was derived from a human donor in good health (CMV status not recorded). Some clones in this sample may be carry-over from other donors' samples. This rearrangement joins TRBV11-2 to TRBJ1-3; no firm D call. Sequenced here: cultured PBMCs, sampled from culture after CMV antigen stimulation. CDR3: CASSLLRASGNTIYF. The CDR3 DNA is TGTGCCAGCAGCCTGCTAAGGGCCTCTGGAAACACCATATATTTT.